Below, 8 T cell receptor beta chains from the same sample are listed, as sequenced in a study of shared clonotypes between healthy human individuals. The assay was immunoSEQ multiplex PCR, and TCRdb's table has in-frame clones only and misses some. The sample records hundreds of thousands of clones, 70% to 80% being singletons. The sequencing input was PBMCs. These receptors all come from a woman aged 40-49 years in good health. Some clones in this sample may be carry-over from other donors' samples.

The genes are TRBV5-1 and TRBJ2-3, with 8 nucleotides matching TRBD1. J lost 5 bases, V lost 4 bases, and 12 bases had no gene match. CDR3 length: 16 residues. From germline, CDR1 is SGHRS and CDR2 YFSETQ. In DNA form, the CDR3 reads TGCGCCAGCAGCCCAGGACAGGGCAACTTCGAAGATACGCAGTATTTT. Translated, it gives CASSPGQGNFEDTQYF.

This chain joins TRBV5-1 and TRBJ2-2, with D possibly TRBD2 on 6 matching bases. In germline, CDR1 is SGHRS, CDR2 YFSETQ. Trimming took off 0 bases at V and 6 bases at J, with 15 bases between the two ends. The CDR3 loop spans 16 amino acids. This CDR3 is CASSLDPSGGAGELFF. The CDR3 DNA is TGCGCCAGCAGCTTGGACCCCTCGGGCGGGGCCGGGGAGCTGTTTTTT.

The V gene is TRBV5-1, the J gene TRBJ2-7; TRBD1 matches at 9 bases. CDR1 is SGHRS, CDR2 YFSETQ, per germline. The CDR3 has 14 amino acids. After removal of 4 bases from V and 3 bases from J, the junction contained 5 bases not matched to a gene. The CDR3 reads CASSKGQGIYEQYF. In nucleotides, the CDR3 is TGCGCCAGCAGCAAGGGACAGGGAATCTACGAGCAGTACTTC.

The CDR3 coding sequence is TGTGCCACCGCGTCCCAACTACAAAACTACAATGAGCAGTTCTTC. Protein: CATASQLQNYNEQFF. This sequence joins TRBV10-3 and TRBJ2-1; no firm D call. CDR1 is ENHRY, CDR2 SYGVKD, per germline. The CDR3 contains 15 residues. The ends were cut back, 10 bases at V and 3 bases at J, with 19 bases in the middle.

V and J are TRBV5-1 and TRBJ2-1; 11 bases are a match to TRBD2. Germline CDR1 and CDR2: SGHRS and YFSETQ. The V segment lost 5 bases and the J segment 5 bases; nucleotides outside the gene matches: 6. CDR3 length equals 15 residues. The CDR3 DNA reads as TGCGCCAGCAGGCCAGGGACTAGCGGACACAATGAGCAGTTCTTC. It is translated as CASRPGTSGHNEQFF. Complete variable domain (other parts from reference TRBV5-1 and TRBJ2-1): KAGVTQTPRYLIKTRGQQVTLSCSPISGHRSVSWYQQTPGQGLQFLFEYFSETQRNKGNFPGRFSGRQFSNSRSEMNVSTLELGDSALYLCASRPGTSGHNEQFFGPGTRLTVL.

This chain connects TRBV2 to TRBJ1-1; no reliable D call. Trimming stripped 6 bases from V and 0 bases from J, with 8 bases between. CDR1 and CDR2 from the germline V gene are SNHLY and FYNNEI. The CDR3 has 13 amino acids. For the CDR3, the DNA is TGTGCCAGCAGGGGAAACATGAACACTGAAGCTTTCTTT. Translated, it gives CASRGNMNTEAFF.

The chain joins TRBV28 to TRBJ2-7, with TRBD1 matching over 9 bases. With V trimmed by 3 bases and J by 6 bases, 9 bases remained unmatched. CDR3 length: 15 residues. The V gene's germline CDR1 is MDHEN and CDR2 SYDVKM. CDR3 sequence (DNA): TGTGCCAGCAGTTTTTTCGGGACAGGGATCCGCGAGCAGTACTTC. Encoded protein: CASSFFGTGIREQYF.

This clone was detected ten times or more. Other DNA sequences of this sample code for an identical CDR3. The chain joins TRBV7-6 to TRBJ2-7; D call uncertain. CDR1 is SGHVS, CDR2 FNYEAQ, per germline. The CDR3 has 15 amino acids. Trimming stripped 1 base from V and 0 bases from J, with 10 bases between. The CDR3 nucleotides are TGTGCCAGCAGCTTAGGGGCTGGAAGCTCCTACGAGCAGTACTTC. Its protein product is CASSLGAGSSYEQYF.